The source of this TCR beta chain is a study of blood T cell repertoires in COVID-19. Here immunoSEQ multiplex PCR was the method, and the copy in TCRdb shows in-frame clones only, minus some. Altogether about 310,000 clones are present, about 90% being singletons, with the ten largest covering around 2.1%. Unmatched junction bases numbered 4, after V lost 6 bases and J lost 0 bases. CDR3 length: 15 amino acids. CDR1 LNHDA and CDR2 SQIVND come from the germline V gene (reference sequence). The chain is built from TRBV19 and TRBJ2-1; 8 bases are shared with TRBD2. This clonotype was sampled from a man aged 18 to 29 with active or convalescent COVID-19. The sequenced sample was peripheral blood. Here the CDR3 DNA reads TGTGCCAGTAGACTTAGCGGGAACTCCTACAATGAGCAGTTCTTC. This encodes CASRLSGNSYNEQFF.